This record concerns one TCR beta chain sequence. The target antigen is unknown. This sample is part of a study of lymphopenia after photon versus proton radiotherapy. Notes on the study in general: In patients who died, overall survival fell as post-nadir TCR diversity dropped more. Photon-treated patients lost naive T cells and TCR diversity; proton-treated stayed stable.

The V gene's germline CDR1 is SGDLS and CDR2 YYNGEE. V trimming: 7 bases; J trimming: 3 bases; junction bases outside the gene matches: 7. There are 14 residues in the CDR3. Profiled with immunoSEQ multiplex PCR; TCRdb holds only in-frame clones, not every one. The sample consists of 55,000 to 85,000 clones, 85% to 95% of them appearing once. The source material was peripheral blood, sampled from a patient treated with photon-based radiotherapy. This chain connects TRBV9 to TRBJ2-1; 7 nucleotides line up with TRBD2. This TCR came from a woman in her forties with cholangiocarcinoma. Here the CDR3 DNA reads TGTGCCAGCGGGTCCGGGACTAACTACAATGAGCAGTTCTTC. Translated, it gives CASGSGTNYNEQFF.